This is a list of T cell receptor beta chains from one sample in a study of a mutant IDH1 vaccine in newly diagnosed glioma. Antigens for these TCRs are unknown. Clones were read by immunoSEQ multiplex PCR, and TCRdb kept only the in-frame ones, dropping some. Of 35,000 or so clones listed, about four fifths are singletons. The material was peripheral blood mononuclear cells (PBMCs), obtained from a glioma patient whose treatment included an IDH1 peptide vaccine. The origin of the receptors is a woman aged 25 to 39 with glioma. Some clones in this sample may be carry-over from other donors' samples. CDR3s include the opening cysteine and the closing phenylalanine or tryptophan. D genes are given only for firm matches. Clone size is given for some rows only: seen once, a few or many times, or a class if the clone is expanded.

D gene,V gene,J gene,clone size,CDR3 DNA,CDR3 protein
-,TRBV2,TRBJ2-7,-,TGTGCCAGCAAGTCACGGGAGAACGAGCAGTACTTC,CASKSRENEQYF
TRBD1,TRBV4-1,TRBJ2-1,-,TGCGCCAGCAGCCAAGACCCAACAGGGGCCTTAAGAGAGCAGTTCTTC,CASSQDPTGALREQFF
TRBD2,TRBV11-2,TRBJ2-1,-,TGTGCCAGCAGCTTGGGTAGCGGGACGCCGTTCTTC,CASSLGSGTPFF
-,TRBV28,TRBJ2-1,-,TGTGCCAGCAGTTTCTTCCTCGGCCCTTCGGGGGTCGATGAGCAGTTCTTC,CASSFFLGPSGVDEQFF
-,TRBV30,TRBJ1-5,-,TGTGCCTGGAGTGTAGCAGGGGGCAATCAGCCCCAGCATTTT,CAWSVAGGNQPQHF
-,TRBV6-5,TRBJ2-5,-,TGTGCCAGCAGTTACCTCCTCGGTAGCGCGGAGACCCAGTACTTC,CASSYLLGSAETQYF
TRBD1,TRBV7-6,TRBJ2-1,-,TGTGCCAGCAGCCGCGGACAGGGGGCAGGGAATGAGCAGTTCTTC,CASSRGQGAGNEQFF
-,TRBV2,TRBJ2-3,-,TGTGCCAGCAGGATGGGCGGCACAGATACGCAGTATTTT,CASRMGGTDTQYF
-,TRBV21-1,TRBJ1-1,-,TGTGCCAGCAGCAATGCCATAGAGCACCTGAACACTGAAGCTTTCTTT,CASSNAIEHLNTEAFF
TRBD2,TRBV19,TRBJ2-1,-,TGTGCCAGTAGTACCCTAGCGGGAGGGGCCAATGAGCAGTTCTTC,CASSTLAGGANEQFF
-,TRBV18,TRBJ1-4,-,TGTGCCAGCTCACCGGAGACATTGGGAGAAAAACTGTTTTTT,CASSPETLGEKLFF
TRBD1,TRBV7-9,TRBJ2-7,few,TGTGCCAGCAGCGTAACCGTGGGACAGACGATCTACGAGCAGTACTTC,CASSVTVGQTIYEQYF
TRBD1,TRBV7-9,TRBJ1-4,-,TGTGCCAGCAGCCTTCGGGTCGACAGGGATGAAAAACTGTTTTTT,CASSLRVDRDEKLFF
TRBD2,TRBV30,TRBJ2-7,once,TGTGCCTGGAGTTGGGAGGGGCGCAGCGAGCAGTACTTC,CAWSWEGRSEQYF
-,TRBV19,TRBJ2-7,-,TGTGCCAGTAGTAGGGAGGTCAGCTCCTACGAGCAGTACTTC,CASSREVSSYEQYF